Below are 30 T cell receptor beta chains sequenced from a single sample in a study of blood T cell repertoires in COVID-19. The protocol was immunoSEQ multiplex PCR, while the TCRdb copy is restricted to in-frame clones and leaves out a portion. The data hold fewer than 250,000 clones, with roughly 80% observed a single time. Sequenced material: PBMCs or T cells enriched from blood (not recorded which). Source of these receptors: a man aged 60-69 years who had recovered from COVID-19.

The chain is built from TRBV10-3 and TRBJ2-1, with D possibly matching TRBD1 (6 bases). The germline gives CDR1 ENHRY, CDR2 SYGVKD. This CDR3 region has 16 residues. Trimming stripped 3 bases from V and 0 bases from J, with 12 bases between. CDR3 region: CAISDPRGASYNEQFF. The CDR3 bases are TGTGCCATCAGTGACCCCAGGGGCGCCTCCTACAATGAGCAGTTCTTC.

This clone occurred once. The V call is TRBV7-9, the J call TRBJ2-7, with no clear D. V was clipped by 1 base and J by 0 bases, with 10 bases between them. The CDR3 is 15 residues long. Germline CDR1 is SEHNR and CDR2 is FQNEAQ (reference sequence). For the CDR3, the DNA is TGTGCCAGCAGCTTAGGAGGTCCCGGCTCCTACGAGCAGTACTTC. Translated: CASSLGGPGSYEQYF.

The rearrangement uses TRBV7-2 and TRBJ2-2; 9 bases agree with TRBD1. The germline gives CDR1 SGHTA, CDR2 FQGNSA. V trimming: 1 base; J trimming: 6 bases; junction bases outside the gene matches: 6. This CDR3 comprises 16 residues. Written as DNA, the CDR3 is TGTGCCAGCAGCTTAGAGACAGGGGGTTCTTCCGGGGAGCTGTTTTTT. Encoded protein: CASSLETGGSSGELFF. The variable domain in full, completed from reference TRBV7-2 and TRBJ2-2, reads GAGVSQSPSNKVTEKGKDVELRCDPISGHTALYWYRQSLGQGLEFLIYFQGNSAPDKSGLPSDRFSAERTGGSVSTLTIQRTQQEDSAVYLCASSLETGGSSGELFFGEGSRLTVL.

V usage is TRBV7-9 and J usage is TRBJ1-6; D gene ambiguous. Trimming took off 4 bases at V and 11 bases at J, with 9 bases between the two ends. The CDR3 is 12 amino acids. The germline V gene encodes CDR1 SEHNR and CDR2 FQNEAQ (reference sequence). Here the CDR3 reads CASSSEVPPLHF. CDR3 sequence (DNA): TGTGCCAGCAGCTCCGAGGTTCCACCCCTCCACTTT.

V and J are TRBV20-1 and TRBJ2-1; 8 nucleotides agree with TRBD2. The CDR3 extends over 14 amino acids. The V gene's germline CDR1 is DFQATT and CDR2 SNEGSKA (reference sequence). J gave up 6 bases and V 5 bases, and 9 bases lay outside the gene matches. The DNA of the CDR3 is TGCAGTGCTCGTGGACTAGCAAGCCGCAATGAGCAGTTCTTC. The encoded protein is CSARGLASRNEQFF.

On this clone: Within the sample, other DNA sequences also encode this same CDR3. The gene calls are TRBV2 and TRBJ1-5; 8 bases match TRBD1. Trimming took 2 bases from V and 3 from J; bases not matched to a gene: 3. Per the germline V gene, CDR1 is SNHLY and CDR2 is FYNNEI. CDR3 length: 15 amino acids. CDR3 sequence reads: CASSERTGLNQPQHF. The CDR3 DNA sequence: TGTGCCAGCAGTGAACGGACAGGGCTCAATCAGCCCCAGCATTTT.

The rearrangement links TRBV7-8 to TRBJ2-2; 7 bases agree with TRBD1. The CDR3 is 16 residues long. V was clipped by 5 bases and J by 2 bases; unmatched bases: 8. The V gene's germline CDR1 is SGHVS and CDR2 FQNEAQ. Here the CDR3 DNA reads TGTGCCAGCAGCCCCAGACAGGGTCGCAACACCGGGGAGCTGTTTTTT. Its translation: CASSPRQGRNTGELFF.

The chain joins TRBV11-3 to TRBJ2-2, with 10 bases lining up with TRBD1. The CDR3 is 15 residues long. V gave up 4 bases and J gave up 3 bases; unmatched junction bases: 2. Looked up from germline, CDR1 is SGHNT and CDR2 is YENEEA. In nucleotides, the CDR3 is TGTGCCAGCAGCTGGGGACAGGGGTACACCGGGGAGCTGTTTTTT. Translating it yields CASSWGQGYTGELFF.

CDR3 coding DNA: TGTGCCAGCAGCGTAGCTACCCAGGGGCTAGACGAGCAGTACTTC. Translating gives CASSVATQGLDEQYF. The rearrangement joins TRBV9 to TRBJ2-7; D might be TRBD1 (6 bases). The CDR3 length is 15 residues. CDR1 is SGDLS, CDR2 YYNGEE, per germline. Trimming stripped 0 bases from V and 5 bases from J, with 15 bases between.

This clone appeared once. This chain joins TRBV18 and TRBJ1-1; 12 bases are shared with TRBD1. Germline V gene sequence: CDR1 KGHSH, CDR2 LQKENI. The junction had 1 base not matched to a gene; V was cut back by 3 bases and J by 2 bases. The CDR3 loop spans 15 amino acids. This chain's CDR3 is CASSPGTGGNTEAFF. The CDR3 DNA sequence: TGTGCCAGCTCACCGGGGACAGGGGGCAACACTGAAGCTTTCTTT.

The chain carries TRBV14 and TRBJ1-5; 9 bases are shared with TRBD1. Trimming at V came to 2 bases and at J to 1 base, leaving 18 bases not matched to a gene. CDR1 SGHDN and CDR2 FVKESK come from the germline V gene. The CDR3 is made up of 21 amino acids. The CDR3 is CASSQNTQGAHKSESNQPQHF. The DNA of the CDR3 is TGTGCCAGCAGCCAAAACACACAGGGGGCGCACAAGTCAGAAAGCAATCAGCCCCAGCATTTT.

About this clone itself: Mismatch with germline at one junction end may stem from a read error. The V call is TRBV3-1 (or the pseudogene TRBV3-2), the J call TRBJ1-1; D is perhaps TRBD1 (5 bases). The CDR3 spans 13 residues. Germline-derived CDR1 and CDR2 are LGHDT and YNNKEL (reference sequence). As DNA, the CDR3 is TGTGCCAGCAGCCAAGTAGGTCGGGACTTTCTGTACTTT. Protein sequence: CASSQVGRDFLYF.

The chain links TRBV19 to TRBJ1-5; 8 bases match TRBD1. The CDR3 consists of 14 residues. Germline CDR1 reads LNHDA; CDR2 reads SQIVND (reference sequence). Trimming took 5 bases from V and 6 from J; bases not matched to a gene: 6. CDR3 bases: TGTGCCAGTAGTCCCCTGACAGGGGCTCAGCCCCAGCATTTT. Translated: CASSPLTGAQPQHF.

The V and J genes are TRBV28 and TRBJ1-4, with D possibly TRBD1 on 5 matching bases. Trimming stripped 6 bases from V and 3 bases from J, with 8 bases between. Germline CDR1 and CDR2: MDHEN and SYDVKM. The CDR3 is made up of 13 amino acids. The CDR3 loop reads CASRGGSNEKLFF. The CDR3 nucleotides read TGTGCCAGCAGGGGGGGATCTAATGAAAAACTGTTTTTT.

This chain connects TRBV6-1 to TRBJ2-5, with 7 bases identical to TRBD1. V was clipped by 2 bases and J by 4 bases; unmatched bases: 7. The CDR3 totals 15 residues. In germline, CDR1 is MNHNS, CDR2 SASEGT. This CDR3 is CASSENRGFRETQYF. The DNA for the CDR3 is TGTGCCAGCAGTGAAAACAGGGGTTTCCGAGAGACCCAGTACTTC.

The CDR3 sequence is CSASYGGEQYF. CDR3 sequence (DNA): TGCAGTGCTAGTTACGGCGGCGAGCAGTACTTC. The rearrangement joins TRBV20-1 to TRBJ2-7; D call uncertain. CDR3 size: 11 residues. Trimming removed 3 bases at V and 6 bases at J, with 9 bases between. Germline CDR1 and CDR2: DFQATT and SNEGSKA (reference sequence).

In nucleotides, the CDR3 is TGTGCCAGCAGTGGCGTTGTCGGACAGACCTCTGGAAACACCATATATTTT. Translating gives CASSGVVGQTSGNTIYF. This rearrangement joins TRBV25-1 to TRBJ1-3, with D perhaps TRBD1 (6 bases). Looked up from germline, CDR1 is MGHDK and CDR2 is SYGVNS. Trimming took off 4 bases at V and 0 bases at J, with 16 bases between the two ends. The CDR3 has 17 residues.

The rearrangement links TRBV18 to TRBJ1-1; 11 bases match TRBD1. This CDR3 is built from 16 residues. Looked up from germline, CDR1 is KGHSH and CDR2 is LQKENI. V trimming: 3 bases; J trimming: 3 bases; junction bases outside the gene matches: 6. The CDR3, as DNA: TGTGCCAGCTCACCTACAGGGACAGGGGGATACACTGAAGCTTTCTTT. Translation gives CASSPTGTGGYTEAFF.

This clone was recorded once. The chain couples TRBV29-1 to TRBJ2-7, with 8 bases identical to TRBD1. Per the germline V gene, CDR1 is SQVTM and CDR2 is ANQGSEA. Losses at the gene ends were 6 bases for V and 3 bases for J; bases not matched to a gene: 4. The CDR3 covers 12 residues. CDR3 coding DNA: TGCAGCGTCGCCGGACAGGGCTACGAGCAGTACTTC. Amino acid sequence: CSVAGQGYEQYF.

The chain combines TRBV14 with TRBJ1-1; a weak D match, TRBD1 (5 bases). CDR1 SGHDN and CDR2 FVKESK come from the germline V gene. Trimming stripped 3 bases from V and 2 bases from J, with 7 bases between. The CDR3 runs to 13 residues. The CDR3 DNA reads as TGTGCCAGCAGCCAGACAGCCAACACTGAAGCTTTCTTT. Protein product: CASSQTANTEAFF.

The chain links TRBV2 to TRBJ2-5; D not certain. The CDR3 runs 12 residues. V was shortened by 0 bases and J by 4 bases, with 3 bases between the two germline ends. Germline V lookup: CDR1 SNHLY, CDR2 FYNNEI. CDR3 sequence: CASSEARETQYF. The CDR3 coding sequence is TGTGCCAGCAGTGAAGCGAGAGAGACCCAGTACTTC.

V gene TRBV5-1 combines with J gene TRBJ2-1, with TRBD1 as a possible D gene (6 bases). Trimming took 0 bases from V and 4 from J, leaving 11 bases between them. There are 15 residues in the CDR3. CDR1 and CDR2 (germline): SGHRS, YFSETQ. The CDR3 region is CASSLVGGGYNEQFF. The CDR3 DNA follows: TGCGCCAGCAGCTTGGTAGGGGGTGGGTACAATGAGCAGTTCTTC.

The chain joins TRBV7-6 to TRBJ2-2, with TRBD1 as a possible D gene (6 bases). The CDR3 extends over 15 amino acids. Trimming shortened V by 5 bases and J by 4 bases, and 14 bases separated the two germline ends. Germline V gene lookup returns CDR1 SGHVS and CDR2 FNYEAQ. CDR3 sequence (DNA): TGTGCCAGCAGCATACGACAGGAACCCACCGGGGAGCTGTTTTTT. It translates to CASSIRQEPTGELFF.

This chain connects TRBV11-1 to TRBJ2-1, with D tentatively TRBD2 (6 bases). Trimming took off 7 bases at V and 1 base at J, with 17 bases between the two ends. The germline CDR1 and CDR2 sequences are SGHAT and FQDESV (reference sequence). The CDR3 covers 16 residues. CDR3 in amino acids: CASIKVGGESYNEQFF. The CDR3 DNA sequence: TGTGCCAGCATCAAGGTCGGCGGGGAGTCCTACAATGAGCAGTTCTTC.

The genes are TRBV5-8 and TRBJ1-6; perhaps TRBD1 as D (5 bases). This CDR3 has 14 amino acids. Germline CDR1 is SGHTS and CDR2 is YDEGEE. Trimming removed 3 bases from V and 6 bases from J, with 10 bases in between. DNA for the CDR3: TGTGCCAGCAGCTATGGGGCTACTAATTCACCCCTCCACTTT. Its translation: CASSYGATNSPLHF.

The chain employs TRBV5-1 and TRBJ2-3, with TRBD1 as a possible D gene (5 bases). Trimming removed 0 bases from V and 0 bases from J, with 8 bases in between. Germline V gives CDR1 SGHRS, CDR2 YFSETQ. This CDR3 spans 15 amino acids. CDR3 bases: TGCGCCAGCAGCTTGGAGCCAGGGAGCACAGATACGCAGTATTTT. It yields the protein CASSLEPGSTDTQYF.

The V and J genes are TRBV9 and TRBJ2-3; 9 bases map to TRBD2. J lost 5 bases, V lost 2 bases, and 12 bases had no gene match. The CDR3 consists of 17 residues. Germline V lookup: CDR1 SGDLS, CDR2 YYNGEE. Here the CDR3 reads CASSVGLAGARGDTQYF. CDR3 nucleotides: TGTGCCAGCAGCGTGGGATTAGCGGGAGCTAGAGGAGATACGCAGTATTTT.

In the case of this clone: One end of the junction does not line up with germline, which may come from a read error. This CDR3 is CAISAGQTKTGELFF. Here the CDR3 DNA reads TGTGCCATCAGTGCGGGACAGACGAAAACCGGGGAGCTGTTTTTT. The chain uses TRBV10-3 and TRBJ2-2; TRBD1 matches at 7 bases. This CDR3 comprises 15 residues. CDR1 and CDR2 from the germline V gene are ENHRY and SYGVKD.

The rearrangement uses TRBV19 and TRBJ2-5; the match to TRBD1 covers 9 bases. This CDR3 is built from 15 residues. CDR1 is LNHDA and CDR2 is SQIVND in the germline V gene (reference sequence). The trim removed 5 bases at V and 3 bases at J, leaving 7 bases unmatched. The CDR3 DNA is TGTGCCAGTAGTGTGGGACAGGGAGGGGAAGAGACCCAGTACTTC. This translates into CASSVGQGGEETQYF.

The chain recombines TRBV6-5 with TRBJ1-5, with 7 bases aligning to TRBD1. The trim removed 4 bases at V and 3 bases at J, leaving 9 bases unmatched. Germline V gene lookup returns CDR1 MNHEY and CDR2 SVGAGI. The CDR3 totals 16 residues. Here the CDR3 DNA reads TGTGCCAGCAGTTTGGGACAGAGGAGATTCAATCAGCCCCAGCATTTT. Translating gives CASSLGQRRFNQPQHF.